This T cell receptor (beta chain) was identified in a study of beta chain features in type 1 diabetes. Whole-study findings and limits: Shortening that was moderate but significant affected the TCRB CDR3s of Type 1 diabetes patients in all four CD4+ subsets. Within the patient group, naive, central memory and Treg TCRB repertoires appeared more similar to each other than within healthy donors.

Sequenced material consisted of expressed TCRB transcripts (all of the isolated RNA was reverse transcribed). Method: immunoSEQ multiplex PCR; TCRdb's copy keeps in-frame clones and lacks some. This sample has some 330,000 clones, with about 10% found just once. A remark on this clone: Antigen: not known.

Germline-derived CDR1 and CDR2 are LNHDA and SQIVND (reference sequence). The CDR3 runs to 15 residues. V lost 1 base and J lost 3; bases outside the gene matches: 3. The sample comprised naive CD4+ T cells from blood. This TCR derives from a woman younger than 45 in good health. The chain links TRBV19 to TRBJ2-1; the match to TRBD2 covers 7 bases. CDR3 protein: CASSIVSGIYNEQFF. The CDR3 nucleotides are TGTGCCAGTAGTATAGTGAGCGGGATCTACAATGAGCAGTTCTTC.